Shown below are 20 T cell receptor beta chains from a single sample sequenced in a study of blood T cell repertoires in COVID-19. Here immunoSEQ multiplex PCR was the method, and the copy in TCRdb shows in-frame clones only, minus some. Seen here are about 79,000 clones, approximately 90% observed once, and the top ten hold approximately 15%. Material: peripheral blood. These receptors all come from a man between 65 and 85 years old with active or convalescent COVID-19.

The V and J genes are TRBV6-5 and TRBJ2-5, with TRBD1 as a possible D gene (6 bases). The CDR3 sequence is 13 residues long. Germline CDR1 is MNHEY and CDR2 is SVGAGI. The V end was cut by 2 bases, the J end by 4 bases, with 8 bases between. The DNA for the CDR3 is TGTGCCAGCAGTTACAACAGGGTAGAGACCCAGTACTTC. This gives the protein CASSYNRVETQYF.

The chain uses TRBV3-1 (or the pseudogene TRBV3-2) and TRBJ2-1; D might be TRBD2 (5 bases). The CDR3 totals 15 residues. The V end lost 0 bases, the J end lost 4 bases, and 10 bases lay between the germline ends. Germline values: CDR1 LGHDT, CDR2 YNNKEL (reference sequence). The DNA for the CDR3 is TGTGCCAGCAGCCAAGATAGACTACCGTACAATGAGCAGTTCTTC. It translates to CASSQDRLPYNEQFF.

The chain recombines TRBV5-4 with TRBJ1-6; TRBD1 matches 7 bases. Looked up from germline, CDR1 is SGHNT and CDR2 is YYREEE (reference sequence). The V and J ends lost 0 bases and 7 bases, in that order; junction bases with no gene match: 4. The CDR3 is 15 residues long. The CDR3 DNA follows: TGTGCCAGCAGCTTGGATCAGGGGGTAAATTCACCCCTCCACTTT. It specifies CASSLDQGVNSPLHF. Supplemented by reference TRBV5-4 and TRBJ1-6, the full variable domain reads ETGVTQSPTHLIKTRGQQVTLRCSSQSGHNTVSWYQQALGQGPQFIFQYYREEENGRGNFPPRFSGLQFPNYSSELNVNALELDDSALYLCASSLDQGVNSPLHFGNGTRLTVT.

Here the CDR3 DNA reads TGTGCCAGTAGTAAGGGGTACGAGCAGTACTTC. It is translated as CASSKGYEQYF. V gene TRBV19 combines with J gene TRBJ2-7; a possible D gene is TRBD1 (5 bases). Looked up from germline, CDR1 is LNHDA and CDR2 is SQIVND (reference sequence). Trimming removed 4 bases from V and 4 bases from J, with 5 bases in between. The CDR3 consists of 11 residues. Supplemented by reference TRBV19 and TRBJ2-7, the full variable domain reads DGGITQSPKYLFRKEGQNVTLSCEQNLNHDAMYWYRQDPGQGLRLIYYSQIVNDFQKGDIAEGYSVSREKKESFPLTVTSAQKNPTAFYLCASSKGYEQYFGPGTRLTVT.

The chain couples TRBV20-1 to TRBJ2-4; D remains unclear. Per the germline V gene, CDR1 is DFQATT and CDR2 is SNEGSKA (reference sequence). Trimming took off 3 bases at V and 6 bases at J, with 6 bases between the two ends. This CDR3 contains 11 residues. The CDR3 region is CSASSGNIQYF. As DNA, the CDR3 is TGCAGTGCTAGCTCCGGAAACATTCAGTACTTC.

The gene calls are TRBV15 and TRBJ2-1; D is unresolved. Trimming pared 4 bases from V and 2 bases from J, leaving 9 bases between. The CDR3 has 14 residues. The germline V gene has CDR1 LNHNV and CDR2 YYDKDF (reference sequence). The CDR3 DNA sequence: TGTGCCACCAGCACCCGACAAGCCTACAATGAGCAGTTCTTC. As protein: CATSTRQAYNEQFF.

This clone was recorded a few times. The chain recombines TRBV5-1 with TRBJ1-1; possible D gene TRBD1, 5 bases. Germline CDR1 reads SGHRS; CDR2 reads YFSETQ. This CDR3 has 15 residues. The ends were cut back, 4 bases at V and 0 bases at J, with 13 bases in the middle. The CDR3 bases are TGCGCCAGCAGCCGGGGGGTGACAGTGAACACTGAAGCTTTCTTT. Encoded protein: CASSRGVTVNTEAFF.

The chain carries TRBV12-3 or TRBV12-4 and TRBJ1-3, with D unresolved. The CDR3 extends over 12 amino acids. V was shortened by 4 bases and J by 11 bases, with 12 bases between the two germline ends. DNA for the CDR3: TGTGCCAGCAGTTATGGTGCGATCTCCATATATTTT. Protein: CASSYGAISIYF.

This clone came up a few times. The rearrangement uses TRBV27 and TRBJ1-6; TRBD1 matches at 11 bases. Germline V gene sequence: CDR1 MNHEY, CDR2 SMNVEV (reference sequence). V lost 5 bases and J lost 7; bases outside the gene matches: 13. The CDR3 is 18 residues long. The CDR3 loop reads CASSPRTGGPNFNSPLHF. DNA of the CDR3: TGTGCCAGCAGTCCCAGGACAGGGGGCCCCAATTTCAATTCACCCCTCCACTTT.

The J gene is TRBJ1-2, the V gene TRBV6-5; 10 nucleotides line up with TRBD1. CDR1 is MNHEY, CDR2 SVGAGI, per germline. Trimming took 8 bases from V and 8 from J; bases not matched to a gene: 5. The CDR3 length is 12 residues. CDR3 region: CASRQGARGYTF. The DNA of the CDR3 is TGTGCCAGCCGACAGGGGGCGCGAGGCTACACCTTC.

The chain combines TRBV6-6 with TRBJ1-6, with D unclear. Germline V lookup: CDR1 MNHNY, CDR2 SVGAGI (reference sequence). The CDR3 runs 16 residues. The V gene lost 5 bases and the J gene lost 1 base, with 12 bases spanning the gap. For the CDR3, the DNA is TGTGCCAGCAGTCCCTTCGAGGGTTCCTATAATTCACCCCTCCACTTT. Amino acids: CASSPFEGSYNSPLHF.

This rearrangement joins TRBV27 to TRBJ2-1, with 10 bases that match TRBD2. This CDR3 has 15 residues. Germline CDR1 MNHEY, CDR2 SMNVEV (reference sequence). The junction had 4 bases not matched to a gene; V was cut back by 2 bases and J by 6 bases. CDR3 amino acids: CASSLGLAGVNEQFF. Written as DNA, the CDR3 is TGTGCCAGCAGTTTAGGGCTAGCGGGAGTCAATGAGCAGTTCTTC.

V and J are TRBV6-2 or TRBV6-3 and TRBJ2-5; 9 nucleotides line up with TRBD2. The CDR3 is 16 residues long. The J segment lost 5 bases and the V segment lost 5 bases, leaving 12 bases of the junction unmatched. CDR1 is MNHEY and CDR2 is SVGEGT in the germline V gene. The CDR3 coding sequence is TGTGCCAGCAGTACCTCCGGGACTAGCAGGCACGAGACCCAGTACTTC. Amino acid sequence: CASSTSGTSRHETQYF.

The V call is TRBV6-2 or TRBV6-3, the J call TRBJ1-2, with D possibly TRBD1 on 6 matching bases. The CDR3 extends over 12 amino acids. V gave up 6 bases and J gave up 4 bases, with 9 bases separating them. Germline V gene lookup returns CDR1 MNHEY and CDR2 SVGEGT. DNA of the CDR3: TGTGCCAGCAGCGAGGGGGTCTATGGCTACACCTTC. It specifies CASSEGVYGYTF.

This clone occurred once. This chain uses TRBV4-2 with TRBJ2-3; the match to TRBD2 covers 14 bases. Germline values: CDR1 LGHNA, CDR2 YNFKEQ. This CDR3 comprises 18 residues. V dropped 5 bases and J dropped 1; count of bases not matched to a gene: 8. Here the CDR3 reads CASSTGTSGSRGTDTQYF. The CDR3 nucleotides read TGTGCCAGCAGCACAGGGACTAGCGGGAGTCGGGGCACAGATACGCAGTATTTT.

V usage is TRBV19 and J usage is TRBJ1-5; 8 bases match TRBD1. Trimming took 2 bases from V and 0 from J; bases not matched to a gene: 12. This CDR3 is 19 amino acids long. From germline, CDR1 is LNHDA and CDR2 SQIVND (reference sequence). The CDR3 protein is CASSIRGTGQAYSNQPQHF. CDR3 nucleotides: TGTGCCAGTAGTATAAGGGGGACAGGCCAAGCGTATAGCAATCAGCCCCAGCATTTT.

The chain carries TRBV6-5 and TRBJ1-2; 10 bases line up with TRBD1. The CDR3 runs 15 residues. Per the germline V gene, CDR1 is MNHEY and CDR2 is SVGAGI. With 8 bases clipped from V and 3 bases from J, the junction kept 9 bases outside the gene matches. CDR3 sequence reads: CASPFRDRGHYGYTF. DNA for the CDR3: TGTGCCAGCCCGTTCCGGGACAGGGGCCACTATGGCTACACCTTC.

The chain recombines TRBV5-1 with TRBJ1-1; no reliable D call. CDR1 is SGHRS and CDR2 is YFSETQ in the germline V gene. The CDR3 sequence is 12 residues long. V lost 1 base, J lost 8 bases, and 9 bases lay in between. The CDR3 sequence: CASSLSEGEAFF. The DNA for the CDR3 is TGCGCCAGCAGCTTGAGCGAGGGAGAAGCTTTCTTT.

The chain uses TRBV28 and TRBJ1-1, with D possibly TRBD1 on 5 matching bases. Trimming took 6 bases from V and 0 from J, leaving 14 bases between them. In germline, CDR1 is MDHEN, CDR2 SYDVKM. The CDR3 length is 15 residues. The CDR3 region is CASRGKTALNTEAFF. The DNA of the CDR3 is TGTGCCAGCAGGGGGAAGACAGCCTTGAACACTGAAGCTTTCTTT.

This chain uses TRBV19 with TRBJ2-3; weak D call: TRBD1 (6 bases). V was shortened by 2 bases and J by 2 bases, with 8 bases between the two germline ends. This CDR3 is built from 14 residues. Germline CDR1 reads LNHDA; CDR2 reads SQIVND (reference sequence). The DNA for the CDR3 is TGTGCCAGTAGTATAAACAGGGCCACAGATACGCAGTATTTT. It codes for CASSINRATDTQYF.